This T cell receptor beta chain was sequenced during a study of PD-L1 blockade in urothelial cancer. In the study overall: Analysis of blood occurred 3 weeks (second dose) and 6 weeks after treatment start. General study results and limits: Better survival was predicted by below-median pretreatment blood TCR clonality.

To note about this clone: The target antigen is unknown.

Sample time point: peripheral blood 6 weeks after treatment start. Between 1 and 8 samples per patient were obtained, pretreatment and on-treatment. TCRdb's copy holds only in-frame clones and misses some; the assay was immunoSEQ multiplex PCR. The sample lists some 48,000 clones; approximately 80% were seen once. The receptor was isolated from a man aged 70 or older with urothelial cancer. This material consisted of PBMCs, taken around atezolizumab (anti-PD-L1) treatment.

CDR3 sequence: CASSLWGQGNTEAFF. CDR3 DNA: TGTGCCAGCAGTTTATGGGGACAGGGTAACACTGAAGCTTTCTTT. This sequence joins TRBV28 and TRBJ1-1; TRBD1 matches at 9 bases. Germline trimming cut 0 bases from V and 2 bases from J; bases unmatched to any gene: 1. This CDR3 spans 15 amino acids. From germline, CDR1 is MDHEN and CDR2 SYDVKM.